The 11 T cell receptor beta chains listed next were all sequenced from one sample in a study of cytomegalovirus exposure and HLA in healthy donors. This PCR relied on a set of 60 Vbeta primers and 13 Jbeta primers. Here immunoSEQ multiplex PCR was the method, and the copy in TCRdb shows in-frame clones only, minus some. The sample consists of more than 80,000 clones, approximately 75% of them appearing once. The sequenced sample consisted of PBMCs. The receptor set was obtained from a man in his sixties in good health and CMV-seronegative.

This sequence joins TRBV5-6 and TRBJ2-7, with a possible D match to TRBD1 (7 bases). This CDR3 region has 15 residues. Trimming cost V 0 bases and J 4 bases, with 14 bases left between them. Germline V gene sequence: CDR1 SGHDT, CDR2 YYEEEE. CDR3 nucleotide sequence: TGTGCCAGCAGCTTGGCGGGCAGGGGGGTGTACGAGCAGTACTTC. It is translated as CASSLAGRGVYEQYF.

V is TRBV7-8 and J is TRBJ2-7, with 9 bases matching TRBD2. V lost 0 bases to trimming and J lost 1 base; unmatched junction nucleotides: 4. Looked up from germline, CDR1 is SGHVS and CDR2 is FQNEAQ. The CDR3 consists of 16 residues. The CDR3 protein is CASSLAARGGSYEQYF. CDR3 bases: TGTGCCAGCAGCTTAGCGGCGCGGGGGGGATCCTACGAGCAGTACTTC. Full variable domain (outside the CDR3, taken from reference TRBV7-8 and TRBJ2-7): GAGVSQSPRYKVAKRGQDVALRCDPISGHVSLFWYQQALGQGPEFLTYFQNEAQLDKSGLPSDRFFAERPEGSVSTLKIQRTQQEDSAVYLCASSLAARGGSYEQYFGPGTRLTVT.

This clone has just a few counts. The genes are TRBV5-8 and TRBJ1-1, with 7 bases matching TRBD1. The ends lost 0 bases at V and 0 bases at J; junction bases unmatched: 5. This CDR3 has 16 residues. Looked up from germline, CDR1 is SGHTS and CDR2 is YDEGEE. The CDR3 DNA follows: TGTGCCAGCAGCTTGGAGGGCAGGGGGTTGAACACTGAAGCTTTCTTT. This sequence encodes CASSLEGRGLNTEAFF.

V gene TRBV6-1 combines with J gene TRBJ2-7; 8 bases line up with TRBD2. The CDR3 totals 14 residues. The germline V gene encodes CDR1 MNHNS and CDR2 SASEGT. With V trimmed by 8 bases and J by 4 bases, 10 bases remained unmatched. CDR3 residues: CASQSAGGRYEQYF. For the CDR3, the DNA is TGTGCCAGCCAATCCGCGGGGGGCCGGTACGAGCAGTACTTC.

The chain couples TRBV7-8 to TRBJ2-7, with D tentatively TRBD2 (6 bases). The CDR3 is 15 amino acids. Germline V gives CDR1 SGHVS, CDR2 FQNEAQ. Trimming stripped 5 bases from V and 0 bases from J, with 14 bases between. CDR3 coding DNA: TGTGCCAGCAGCCCTCTTGACGGGAGCTCCTACGAGCAGTACTTC. It is translated as CASSPLDGSSYEQYF.

The chain recombines TRBV18 with TRBJ1-2, with 10 bases aligning to TRBD1. Germline V lookup: CDR1 KGHSH, CDR2 LQKENI. CDR3 length: 16 residues. Trimming at V came to 0 bases and at J to 4 bases, leaving 5 bases not matched to a gene. CDR3: CASSPPGTGDTYGYTF. The CDR3 DNA follows: TGTGCCAGCTCACCACCTGGGACAGGGGATACCTATGGCTACACCTTC.

The rearrangement joins TRBV6-6 to TRBJ1-1; 8 bases map to TRBD1. V gave up 5 bases and J gave up 4 bases; unmatched junction bases: 3. CDR3 length equals 13 residues. Germline lookup yields CDR1 MNHNY and CDR2 SVGAGI (reference sequence). The CDR3 spells CASSRTGLTEAFF. As DNA, the CDR3 is TGTGCCAGCAGTAGGACAGGGCTCACTGAAGCTTTCTTT.

J is TRBJ2-5 and V is TRBV9, with D perhaps matching TRBD1 (5 bases). V lost 3 bases, J lost 3 bases, and 18 bases lay in between. This CDR3 has 16 residues. The V gene's germline CDR1 is SGDLS and CDR2 YYNGEE. CDR3 sequence (DNA): TGTGCCAGCAGCGCAAATCCTGGGGCCCCCAAAGAGACCCAGTACTTC. Encoded protein: CASSANPGAPKETQYF.

This clone was seen a handful of times. J is TRBJ2-1 and V is TRBV7-9, with 7 bases matching TRBD2. Trimming took 5 bases from V and 7 from J; bases not matched to a gene: 2. This CDR3 is 12 amino acids long. The V gene's germline CDR1 is SEHNR and CDR2 FQNEAQ (reference sequence). The CDR3 protein is CASSPGGNEQFF. CDR3 nucleotides: TGTGCCAGCAGCCCGGGGGGAAATGAGCAGTTCTTC. The full variable domain, completed using reference TRBV7-9 and TRBJ2-1, is DTGVSQNPRHKITKRGQNVTFRCDPISEHNRLYWYRQTLGQGPEFLTYFQNEAQLEKSRLLSDRFSAERPKGSFSTLEIQRTEQGDSAMYLCASSPGGNEQFFGPGTRLTVL.

This chain connects TRBV15 to TRBJ2-7, with 9 bases matching TRBD1. Germline-derived CDR1 and CDR2 are LNHNV and YYDKDF (reference sequence). The CDR3 is 16 residues long. V trimming: 3 bases; J trimming: 3 bases; junction bases outside the gene matches: 9. The CDR3 DNA sequence: TGTGCCACCAGCAGCCCCCGGGGGACAGGGTACTACGAGCAGTACTTC. It encodes CATSSPRGTGYYEQYF.

The chain links TRBV6-6 to TRBJ1-2; D is uncertain. This CDR3 comprises 13 residues. V shed 0 bases and J shed 7 bases, with 9 bases lying between them. Germline-derived CDR1 and CDR2 are MNHNY and SVGAGI (reference sequence). DNA for the CDR3: TGTGCCAGCAGTTACTCGCCCGCTAGTGGCTACACCTTC. This translates into CASSYSPASGYTF.